This TCR beta chain was identified during a study of T-cell memory formation after mild COVID-19. TCRdb called the 5' RACE reads again in MiXCR, with one record for every CDR3 protein. Of about 170,000 distinct CDR3 sequences in the sample, 10% to 15% were seen once. The specimen sequenced was PBMCs or a T cell subset sorted from them (not recorded which). This TCR was sampled from a man aged 18 to 30 who had mild COVID-19 (a few samples of this study predate the infection). Cell type and time point are not known.

The CDR3 spells CARGARSNQPQHF. CDR3 nucleotide sequence: TGTGCCAGGGGGGCACGTAGCAATCAGCCCCAGCATTTT. The rearrangement links TRBV9 to TRBJ1-5; D possibly corresponds to TRBD1 (6 bases). The V gene lost 8 bases and the J gene lost 0 bases, with 9 bases spanning the gap. The CDR3 has 13 amino acids. Per germline, CDR1 SGDLS and CDR2 YYNGEE.